The clone carrying this T cell receptor (beta chain) was detected ten times or more. Its antigen is not identified. Germline V lookup: CDR1 LGHDT, CDR2 YNNKEL (reference sequence). The CDR3 is 15 amino acids. The V and J ends lost 0 bases and 4 bases respectively, with 7 bases between them. TCRdb called the 5' RACE reads again in MiXCR, with one record for every CDR3 protein. The table has about 210,000 distinct CDR3 sequences, roughly 3% seen once; the top ten hold about 3%. The sample comes from a study of T cells after yellow fever vaccination. Study results and caveats: Some clonotypes were seen in both the CD4 and the CD8 compartments. These made up a small share and likely arose from convergent recombination. Post-booster repertoires again held most primary-vaccination clones (just under 97% CD4, roughly 88% CD8).

The rearrangement links TRBV3-1 to TRBJ1-6; D remains unclear. Specimen: CD4+ T cells sorted from PBMCs, collected 10 days after the yellow fever booster vaccination. The clonotype comes from a man between 18 and 29 years old who received the YFV17D yellow fever vaccine. CDR3 protein: CASSQDPGYNSPLHF. In nucleotides, the CDR3 is TGTGCCAGCAGCCAAGACCCAGGTTATAATTCACCCCTCCACTTT. Combining the CDR3 with reference TRBV3-1 and TRBJ1-6 gives the whole variable domain DTAVSQTPKYLVTQMGNDKSIKCEQNLGHDTMYWYKQDSKKFLKIMFSYNNKELIINETVPNRFSPKSPDKAHLNLHINSLELGDSAVYFCASSQDPGYNSPLHFGNGTRLTVT.